The present entry profiles one TCR beta chain with its context. No antigen is known for it. The entry originates in a study of cytomegalovirus exposure and HLA in healthy donors. A multiplex PCR was run with 60 Vbeta primers and 13 Jbeta primers. The protocol was immunoSEQ multiplex PCR, while the TCRdb copy is restricted to in-frame clones and leaves out a portion. In the table there are 85,000 to 120,000 clones, around 68% of which are singletons. The study, taken as a whole, reports: There were a few CMV-associated chains whose specificity for CMV antigens was confirmed in vitro. Cytomegalovirus status, reportedly, was diagnosed with high specificity and sensitivity by the classifier. Apart from CMV serostatus, no immune exposure information was available.

CDR3 length: 14 residues. Looked up from germline, CDR1 is SQVTM and CDR2 is ANQGSEA. Trimming removed 6 bases at V and 6 bases at J, with 18 bases between. This receptor was obtained from a human donor in good health. The sample taken for sequencing was PBMCs. This rearrangement joins TRBV29-1 to TRBJ2-1; D is perhaps TRBD2 (5 bases). The CDR3 DNA reads as TGCAGCGTGGCGGTGAGGGCCCTCGGCAATGAGCAGTTCTTC. As protein: CSVAVRALGNEQFF.